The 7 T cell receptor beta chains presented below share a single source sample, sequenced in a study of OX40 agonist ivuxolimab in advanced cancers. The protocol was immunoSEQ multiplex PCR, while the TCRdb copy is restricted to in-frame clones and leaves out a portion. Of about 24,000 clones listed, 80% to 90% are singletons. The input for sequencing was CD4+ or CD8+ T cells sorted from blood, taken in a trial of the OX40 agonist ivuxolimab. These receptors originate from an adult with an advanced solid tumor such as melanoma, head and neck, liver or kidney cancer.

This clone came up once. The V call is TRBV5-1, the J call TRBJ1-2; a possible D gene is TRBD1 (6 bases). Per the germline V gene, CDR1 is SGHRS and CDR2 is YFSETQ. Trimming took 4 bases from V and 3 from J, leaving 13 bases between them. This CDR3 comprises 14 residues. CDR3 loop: CASSIQGIDYGYTF. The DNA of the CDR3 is TGCGCCAGCAGCATACAGGGTATCGACTATGGCTACACCTTC.

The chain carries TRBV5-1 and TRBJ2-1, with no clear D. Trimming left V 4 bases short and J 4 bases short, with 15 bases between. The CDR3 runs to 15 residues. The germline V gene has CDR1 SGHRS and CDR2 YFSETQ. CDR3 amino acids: CASSLGLQVYNEQFF. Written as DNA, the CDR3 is TGCGCCAGCAGCCTAGGGTTGCAGGTGTACAATGAGCAGTTCTTC.

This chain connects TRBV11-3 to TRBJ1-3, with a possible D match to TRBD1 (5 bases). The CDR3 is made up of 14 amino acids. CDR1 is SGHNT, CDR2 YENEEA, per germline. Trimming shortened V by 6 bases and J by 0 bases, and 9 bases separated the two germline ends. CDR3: CASRGLGSGNTIYF. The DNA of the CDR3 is TGTGCCAGCAGGGGACTAGGCTCTGGAAACACCATATATTTT.

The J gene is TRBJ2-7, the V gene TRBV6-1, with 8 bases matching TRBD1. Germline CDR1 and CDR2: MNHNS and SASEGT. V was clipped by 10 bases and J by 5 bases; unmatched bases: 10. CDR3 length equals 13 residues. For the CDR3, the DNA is TGTGCCACCTTGGGGACAGGTAGGAACGAGCAGTACTTC. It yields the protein CATLGTGRNEQYF.

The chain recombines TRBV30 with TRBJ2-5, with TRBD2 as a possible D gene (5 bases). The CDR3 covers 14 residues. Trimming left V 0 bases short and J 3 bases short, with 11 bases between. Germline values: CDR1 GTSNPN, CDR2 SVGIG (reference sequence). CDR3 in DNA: TGTGCCTGGAGTGTACTTCGAGCGGAAGAGACCCAGTACTTC. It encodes CAWSVLRAEETQYF. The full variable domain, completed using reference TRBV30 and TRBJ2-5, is SQTIHQWPATLVQPVGSPLSLECTVEGTSNPNLYWYRQAAGRGLQLLFYSVGIGQISSEVPQNLSASRPQDRQFILSSKKLLLSDSGFYLCAWSVLRAEETQYFGPGTRLLVL.

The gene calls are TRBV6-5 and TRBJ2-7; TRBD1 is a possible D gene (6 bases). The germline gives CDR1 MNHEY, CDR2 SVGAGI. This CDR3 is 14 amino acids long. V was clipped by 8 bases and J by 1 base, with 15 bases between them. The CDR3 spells CASSRRGGSYEQYF. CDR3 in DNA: TGTGCCAGCTCACGCAGGGGCGGTTCCTACGAGCAGTACTTC.

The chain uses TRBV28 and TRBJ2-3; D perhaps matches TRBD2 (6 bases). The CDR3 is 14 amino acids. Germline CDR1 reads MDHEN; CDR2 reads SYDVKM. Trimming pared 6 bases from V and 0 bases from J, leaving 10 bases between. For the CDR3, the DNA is TGTGCCAGCAGATCCGGGACTAGCACAGATACGCAGTATTTT. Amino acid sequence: CASRSGTSTDTQYF.